This TCR beta chain was retrieved from a study of T cells in Graves' hyperthyroidism and ophthalmopathy. RNA transcripts yielded amplified TCR beta CDR3 regions. The HTBI set primed first-round TCR CDR3 RT-PCR. TCRdb used MiXCR to reprocess the multiplex PCR reads, holding one entry per CDR3 protein. The table lists around 300,000 distinct CDR3 sequences, roughly 15% of them singletons. This clonotype was detected only a few times. The CDR3 has 16 amino acids. Trimming took 3 bases from V and 0 from J, leaving 12 bases between them. Germline-derived CDR1 and CDR2 are KGHSH and LQKENI. Sequences were obtained from blood. This receptor was obtained from a woman aged 40-49 years with Graves' ophthalmopathy. V gene TRBV18 combines with J gene TRBJ1-3; D gene unclear. The CDR3, as DNA: TGTGCCAGCTCACCGGGGAGAACCGTCTCTGGAAACACCATATATTTT. Its translation is CASSPGRTVSGNTIYF.